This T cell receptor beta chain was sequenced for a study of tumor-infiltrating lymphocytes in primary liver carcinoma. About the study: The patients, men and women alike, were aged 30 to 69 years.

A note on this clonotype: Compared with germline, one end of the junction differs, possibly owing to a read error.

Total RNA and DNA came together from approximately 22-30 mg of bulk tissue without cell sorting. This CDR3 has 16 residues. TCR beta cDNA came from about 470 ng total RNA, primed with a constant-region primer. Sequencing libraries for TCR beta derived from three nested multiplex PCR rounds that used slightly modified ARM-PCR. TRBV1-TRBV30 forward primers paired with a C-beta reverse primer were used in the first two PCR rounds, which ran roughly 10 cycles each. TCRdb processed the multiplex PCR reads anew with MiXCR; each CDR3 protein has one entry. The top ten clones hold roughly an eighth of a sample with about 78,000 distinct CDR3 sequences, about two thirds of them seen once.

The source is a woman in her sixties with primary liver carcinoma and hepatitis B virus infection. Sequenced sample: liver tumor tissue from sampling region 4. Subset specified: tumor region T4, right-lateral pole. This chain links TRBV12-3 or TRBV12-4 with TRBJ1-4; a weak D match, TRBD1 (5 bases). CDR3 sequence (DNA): TGTGTCAGCAGTTTGGTACCACTACAGGCTACTGAAAAACTGTTTTTT. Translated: CVSSLVPLQATEKLFF.